These 28 T cell receptor beta chains were all obtained from the same sample, sequenced in a study of T cells in narcolepsy. Repertoires were generated with immunoSEQ multiplex PCR, while TCRdb's copy carries only in-frame clones and drops some. Seen here are tens of thousands of clones, around 83% observed once, and the top ten hold around 2.6%. Source material: CD45RA- memory CD4+ T cells from PBMCs. The source of these receptors is a human donor with narcolepsy.

This chain joins TRBV7-9 and TRBJ2-6, with TRBD1 matching 8 bases. The CDR3 spans 18 residues. The V gene end was trimmed by 5 bases and the J gene end by 0 bases; junction bases not matched to a gene: 9. CDR1 is SEHNR, CDR2 FQNEAQ, per germline (reference sequence). The CDR3 spells CASSPVQGANSGANVLTF. The CDR3 nucleotides are TGTGCCAGCAGCCCGGTTCAGGGGGCTAACTCTGGGGCCAACGTCCTGACTTTC.

The chain uses TRBV7-2 and TRBJ2-7; TRBD1 might be the D (6 bases). V gave up 1 base and J gave up 6 bases, with 10 bases separating them. Germline values: CDR1 SGHTA, CDR2 FQGNSA. This CDR3 has 13 residues. The DNA of the CDR3 is TGTGCCAGCAGCTTAGTTGGGGGCGGCGAGCAGTACTTC. Amino acids: CASSLVGGGEQYF.

This chain joins TRBV7-8 and TRBJ1-5; D is perhaps TRBD1 (5 bases). The CDR3 is 14 residues long. The ends were cut back, 3 bases at V and 4 bases at J, with 10 bases in the middle. Germline CDR1 SGHVS, CDR2 FQNEAQ. CDR3 DNA sequence: TGTGCCAGCAGCTTCCCGGGACTTAATCAGCCCCAGCATTTT. It translates to CASSFPGLNQPQHF.

This clone was detected a few times. Other DNA variants within this sample encode the same CDR3. The rearrangement uses TRBV27 and TRBJ1-2; possible D gene TRBD1, 6 bases. The CDR3 extends over 14 amino acids. The V end was cut by 10 bases, the J end by 4 bases, with 19 bases between. CDR1 and CDR2 (germline): MNHEY, SMNVEV (reference sequence). The CDR3 reads CATLPGGVAYGYTF. The CDR3 region has the DNA TGTGCCACCTTACCTGGGGGCGTCGCCTATGGCTACACCTTC.

The rearrangement joins TRBV7-2 to TRBJ1-6; D perhaps matches TRBD1 (5 bases). Germline assignment: CDR1 SGHTA and CDR2 FQGNSA. The length of the CDR3 is 15 residues. Trimming pared 4 bases from V and 11 bases from J, leaving 18 bases between. The CDR3 loop reads CASSSDGAESTPLHF. CDR3 nucleotides: TGTGCCAGCAGCTCGGACGGGGCGGAATCGACACCCCTCCACTTT. Looking up the rest from reference TRBV7-2 and TRBJ1-6 gives the full variable domain: GAGVSQSPSNKVTEKGKDVELRCDPISGHTALYWYRQSLGQGLEFLIYFQGNSAPDKSGLPSDRFSAERTGGSVSTLTIQRTQQEDSAVYLCASSSDGAESTPLHFGNGTRLTVT.

The J gene is TRBJ2-3, the V gene TRBV2, with 8 nucleotides matching TRBD2. The ends lost 0 bases at V and 6 bases at J; junction bases unmatched: 14. Germline V gives CDR1 SNHLY, CDR2 FYNNEI. The CDR3 totals 18 residues. The CDR3: CASSEALRGGGKRDTQYF. DNA for the CDR3: TGTGCCAGCAGTGAAGCGCTTCGGGGGGGAGGCAAAAGGGATACGCAGTATTTT.

This chain links TRBV7-9 with TRBJ1-2, with D tentatively TRBD1 (5 bases). The V and J ends lost 5 bases and 6 bases respectively, with 13 bases between them. Germline lookup yields CDR1 SEHNR and CDR2 FQNEAQ (reference sequence). The CDR3 extends over 13 amino acids. This CDR3 is CASSPRVDDGYTF. CDR3 coding DNA: TGTGCCAGCAGCCCCAGGGTCGACGATGGCTACACCTTC.

This clone was observed a single time. The chain is built from TRBV6-5 and TRBJ2-6, with D possibly being TRBD1 (5 bases). V was cut by 8 bases and J by 7 bases, with 18 bases left in between. The CDR3 consists of 15 residues. In germline, CDR1 is MNHEY, CDR2 SVGAGI. This CDR3 reads CASFKGFSEANVLTF. CDR3 in DNA: TGTGCCAGCTTCAAGGGGTTCTCGGAAGCCAACGTCCTGACTTTC.

This clone was observed a few times. The V call is TRBV6-5, the J call TRBJ1-1; TRBD1 might be the D (6 bases). Germline V gene lookup returns CDR1 MNHEY and CDR2 SVGAGI. V lost 7 bases and J 4 bases, leaving 13 bases between the germline ends. CDR3 length: 13 residues. The CDR3 nucleotides read TGTGCCAGCACAGGACAGTGGAGCACTGAAGCTTTCTTT. It encodes CASTGQWSTEAFF.

The rearrangement uses TRBV9 and TRBJ1-5; 7 bases fit TRBD1. V was clipped by 4 bases and J by 7 bases; unmatched bases: 20. Germline values: CDR1 SGDLS, CDR2 YYNGEE. This CDR3 is 18 amino acids long. CDR3 nucleotide sequence: TGTGCCAGCAGCCGCACACCGCTTCAACAGGGGAGAGAGCAGCCCCAGCATTTT. It is translated as CASSRTPLQQGREQPQHF. Complete variable domain (other parts from reference TRBV9 and TRBJ1-5): DSGVTQTPKHLITATGQRVTLRCSPRSGDLSVYWYQQSLDQGLQFLIQYYNGEERAKGNILERFSAQQFPDLHSELNLSSLELGDSALYFCASSRTPLQQGREQPQHFGDGTRLSIL.

The chain carries TRBV28 and TRBJ1-1; no reliable D call. Trimming removed 8 bases at V and 0 bases at J, with 10 bases between. The CDR3 is 13 amino acids. Germline CDR1 and CDR2: MDHEN and SYDVKM. The CDR3 coding sequence is TGTGCCAGCGGATCGTCGGTGAACACTGAAGCTTTCTTT. Amino acids: CASGSSVNTEAFF.

The genes are TRBV29-1 and TRBJ1-2; unclear D gene. V was clipped by 4 bases and J by 2 bases, with 11 bases between them. The germline CDR1 and CDR2 sequences are SQVTM and ANQGSEA. CDR3 length equals 13 residues. CDR3 DNA: TGCAGCGTTGCCAGGTCTTCCAACTATGGCTACACCTTC. It is translated as CSVARSSNYGYTF.

The chain is built from TRBV28 and TRBJ1-2; 8 nucleotides match TRBD1. The germline V gene has CDR1 MDHEN and CDR2 SYDVKM. The CDR3 totals 12 residues. The V segment lost 5 bases and the J segment 8 bases; nucleotides outside the gene matches: 4. The CDR3 bases are TGTGCCAGCAGTGCAGGGGGCGAGGGCTACACCTTC. It translates to CASSAGGEGYTF.

The chain carries TRBV6-1 and TRBJ1-2, with 7 bases that match TRBD1. CDR1 and CDR2 from the germline V gene are MNHNS and SASEGT. The V and J ends lost 8 bases and 2 bases, in that order; junction bases with no gene match: 8. There are 14 residues in the CDR3. The CDR3 DNA reads as TGTGCCAGCGAAATGGGGACAGCCAACTATGGCTACACCTTC. Encoded protein: CASEMGTANYGYTF.

CDR3 nucleotide sequence: TGTGCCAGCAGCACCTCACCGGGGCCTCCGGGGAACGAGCAGTACTTC. Protein sequence: CASSTSPGPPGNEQYF. The chain links TRBV9 to TRBJ2-7, with D perhaps matching TRBD1 or TRBD2 (5 bases each). CDR1 and CDR2 from the germline V gene are SGDLS and YYNGEE. Trimming removed 4 bases at V and 5 bases at J, with 22 bases between. The CDR3 runs 16 residues. Using reference TRBV9 and TRBJ2-7 for the parts outside the CDR3, the full variable domain is DSGVTQTPKHLITATGQRVTLRCSPRSGDLSVYWYQQSLDQGLQFLIQYYNGEERAKGNILERFSAQQFPDLHSELNLSSLELGDSALYFCASSTSPGPPGNEQYFGPGTRLTVT.

This clone was recorded a few times. The rearrangement joins TRBV6-1 to TRBJ2-7; D is undetermined. V lost 3 bases and J 3 bases, leaving 3 bases between the germline ends. CDR1 is MNHNS, CDR2 SASEGT, per germline. CDR3 length equals 11 residues. The CDR3 bases are TGTGCCAGCAGTGATCTCTACGAGCAGTACTTC. Its translation is CASSDLYEQYF.

The chain employs TRBV7-8 and TRBJ2-5, with 7 bases aligning to TRBD2. CDR1 SGHVS and CDR2 FQNEAQ come from the germline V gene. The CDR3 contains 15 residues. V trimming: 2 bases; J trimming: 1 base; junction bases outside the gene matches: 4. The CDR3 protein is CASSLMSSGQETQYF. The DNA of the CDR3 is TGTGCCAGCAGCTTAATGTCTAGCGGCCAAGAGACCCAGTACTTC. Using reference TRBV7-8 and TRBJ2-5 for the parts outside the CDR3, the full variable domain is GAGVSQSPRYKVAKRGQDVALRCDPISGHVSLFWYQQALGQGPEFLTYFQNEAQLDKSGLPSDRFFAERPEGSVSTLKIQRTQQEDSAVYLCASSLMSSGQETQYFGPGTRLLVL.

The chain couples TRBV7-3 to TRBJ2-1; 9 nucleotides match TRBD1. With V trimmed by 5 bases and J by 5 bases, 4 bases remained unmatched. Germline assignment: CDR1 SGHTA and CDR2 FQGTGA. The CDR3 extends over 14 amino acids. The CDR3 nucleotides are TGTGCCAGCAGCCCGGGACAGGGCGACAATGAGCAGTTCTTC. Translated, it gives CASSPGQGDNEQFF.

The genes are TRBV5-4 and TRBJ1-1, with D uncertain. Germline lookup yields CDR1 SGHNT and CDR2 YYREEE (reference sequence). The CDR3 has 14 residues. Trimming removed 1 base at V and 0 bases at J, with 7 bases between. The CDR3 sequence is CASSLQRMNTEAFF. The CDR3, as DNA: TGTGCCAGCAGCTTGCAGCGAATGAACACTGAAGCTTTCTTT.

This chain connects TRBV7-2 to TRBJ1-2; 9 bases match TRBD1. CDR3 size: 15 residues. V was clipped by 5 bases and J by 2 bases; unmatched bases: 6. CDR1 and CDR2 from the germline V gene are SGHTA and FQGNSA. The CDR3 nucleotides read TGTGCCAGCAGCGCTCCGGGACAGGGAAACTATGGCTACACCTTC. Its translation is CASSAPGQGNYGYTF.

This clone was detected once. The chain is built from TRBV2 and TRBJ2-3; 8 bases are shared with TRBD1. The CDR3 totals 13 residues. Germline V CDR1 and CDR2: SNHLY, FYNNEI. Germline trimming cut 11 bases from V and 1 base from J; bases unmatched to any gene: 5. Here the CDR3 reads CARTGRRTDTQYF. The CDR3 bases are TGTGCCCGGACAGGGAGGCGCACAGATACGCAGTATTTT.

Of note for this clone: The sample holds other DNA sequences that translate to the same CDR3. The J gene is TRBJ2-7, the V gene TRBV9; TRBD2 is a possible D gene (6 bases). The CDR3 runs to 13 residues. Germline CDR1 reads SGDLS; CDR2 reads YYNGEE. Trimming cost V 0 bases and J 4 bases, with 8 bases left between them. CDR3 nucleotides: TGTGCCAGCAGCGTAGACGGGAGTTACGAGCAGTACTTC. It encodes CASSVDGSYEQYF.

This clone was seen a single time. The chain joins TRBV5-8 to TRBJ2-1; 7 nucleotides line up with TRBD2. Germline lookup yields CDR1 SGHTS and CDR2 YDEGEE. The CDR3 contains 15 residues. V was pared by 1 base and J by 6 bases, with 7 bases of the junction left unmatched. The chain's CDR3 is CASSLIGGEGNEQFF. CDR3 in DNA: TGTGCCAGCAGCTTGATAGGCGGGGAGGGCAATGAGCAGTTCTTC. Full variable domain (rest looked up from reference TRBV5-8 and TRBJ2-1): EAGVTQSPTHLIKTRGQQATLRCSPISGHTSVYWYQQALGLGLQFLLWYDEGEERNRGNFPPRFSGRQFPNYSSELNVNALELEDSALYLCASSLIGGEGNEQFFGPGTRLTVL.

The J gene is TRBJ1-2, the V gene TRBV5-6; unclear D gene. V lost 5 bases, J lost 7 bases, and 12 bases lay in between. CDR1 SGHDT and CDR2 YYEEEE come from the germline V gene. This CDR3 is 12 amino acids long. CDR3 sequence: CASRPGVGGYTF. CDR3 nucleotides: TGTGCCAGCAGGCCCGGGGTTGGTGGCTACACCTTC.

This clone was recorded a few times. The chain employs TRBV15 and TRBJ2-3; 9 positions match TRBD2. Germline loops: CDR1 LNHNV, CDR2 YYDKDF (reference sequence). The CDR3 is 16 amino acids. After removal of 2 bases from V and 2 bases from J, the junction contained 5 bases not matched to a gene. The CDR3 region is CATSRRIAGVTDTQYF. The CDR3 DNA sequence: TGTGCCACCAGCAGAAGAATAGCGGGAGTCACAGATACGCAGTATTTT.

The chain couples TRBV19 to TRBJ1-5; D is unresolved. The CDR3 loop spans 17 amino acids. V lost 7 bases, J lost 2 bases, and 21 bases lay in between. Germline V gene data show CDR1 as LNHDA and CDR2 as SQIVND (reference sequence). In DNA form, the CDR3 reads TGTGCCAGTACCTACGCCGGAGGGAGAAAGGGCAATCAGCCCCAGCATTTT. It is translated as CASTYAGGRKGNQPQHF. The full variable domain, completed using reference TRBV19 and TRBJ1-5, is DGGITQSPKYLFRKEGQNVTLSCEQNLNHDAMYWYRQDPGQGLRLIYYSQIVNDFQKGDIAEGYSVSREKKESFPLTVTSAQKNPTAFYLCASTYAGGRKGNQPQHFGDGTRLSIL.

This clone has just a few counts. The chain joins TRBV10-3 to TRBJ2-7; the match to TRBD2 covers 10 bases. The CDR3 runs to 13 residues. The germline V gene has CDR1 ENHRY and CDR2 SYGVKD. The V and J ends lost 6 bases and 5 bases, in that order; junction bases with no gene match: 4. The CDR3 reads CAIRSGTSDEQYF. In nucleotides, the CDR3 is TGTGCCATCAGATCCGGGACTAGCGACGAGCAGTACTTC.

This clone was recorded once. V usage is TRBV11-2 and J usage is TRBJ2-5; D might be TRBD1 or TRBD2, each matching 5 bases. Germline CDR1 SGHAT, CDR2 FQNNGV. With 5 bases removed from V and 9 bases from J, the gap between germline ends came to 19 bases. The CDR3 contains 14 residues. CDR3: CASSPTDGDGAQYF. CDR3 nucleotide sequence: TGTGCCAGCAGCCCTACGGACGGGGACGGGGCCCAGTACTTC.